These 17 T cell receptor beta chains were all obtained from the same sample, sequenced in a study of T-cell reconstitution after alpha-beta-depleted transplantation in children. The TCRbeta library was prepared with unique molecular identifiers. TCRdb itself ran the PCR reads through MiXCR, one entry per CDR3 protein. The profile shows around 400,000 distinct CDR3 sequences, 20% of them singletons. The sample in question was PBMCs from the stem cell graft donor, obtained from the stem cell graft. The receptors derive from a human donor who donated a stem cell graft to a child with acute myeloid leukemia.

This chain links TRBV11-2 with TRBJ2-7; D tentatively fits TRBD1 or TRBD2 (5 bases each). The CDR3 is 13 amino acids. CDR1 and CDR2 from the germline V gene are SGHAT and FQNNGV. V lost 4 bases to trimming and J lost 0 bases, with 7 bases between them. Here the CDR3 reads CASSWDLSYEQYF. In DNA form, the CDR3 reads TGTGCCAGCAGCTGGGACCTCTCCTACGAGCAGTACTTC.

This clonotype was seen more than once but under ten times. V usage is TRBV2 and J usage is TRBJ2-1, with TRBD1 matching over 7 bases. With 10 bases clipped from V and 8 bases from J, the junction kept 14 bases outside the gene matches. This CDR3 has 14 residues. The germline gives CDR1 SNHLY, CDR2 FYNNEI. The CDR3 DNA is TGTGCCACCACCTATTCGACAGGGCGCGATGAGCAGTTCTTC. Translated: CATTYSTGRDEQFF.

CDR3 sequence reads: CASSFSGSRNEQYF. The CDR3 DNA follows: TGTGCCAGCAGCTTTAGCGGGAGCAGGAACGAGCAGTACTTC. V is TRBV5-8 and J is TRBJ2-7, with 9 bases aligning to TRBD2. CDR3 length: 14 amino acids. J gave up 5 bases and V 2 bases, and 5 bases lay outside the gene matches. The germline V gene encodes CDR1 SGHTS and CDR2 YDEGEE.

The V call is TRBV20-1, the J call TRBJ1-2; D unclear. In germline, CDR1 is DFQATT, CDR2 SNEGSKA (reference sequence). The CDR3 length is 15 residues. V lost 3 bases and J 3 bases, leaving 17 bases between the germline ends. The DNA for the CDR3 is TGCAGTGCTAGGTCCCCTGAGGACCGTGACTATGGCTACACCTTC. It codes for CSARSPEDRDYGYTF.

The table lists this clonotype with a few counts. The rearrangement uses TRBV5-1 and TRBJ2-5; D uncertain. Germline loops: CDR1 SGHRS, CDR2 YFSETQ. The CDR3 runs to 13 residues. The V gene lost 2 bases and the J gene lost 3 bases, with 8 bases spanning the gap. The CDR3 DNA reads TGCGCCAGCAGCTTCGGGTGGGAAGAGACCCAGTACTTC. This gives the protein CASSFGWEETQYF.

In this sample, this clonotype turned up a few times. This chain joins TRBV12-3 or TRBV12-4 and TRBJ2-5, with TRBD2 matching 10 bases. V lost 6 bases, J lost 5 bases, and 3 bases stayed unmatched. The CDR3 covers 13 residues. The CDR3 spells CASRLAGRETQYF. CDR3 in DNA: TGTGCCAGCAGACTAGCGGGACGGGAGACCCAGTACTTC.

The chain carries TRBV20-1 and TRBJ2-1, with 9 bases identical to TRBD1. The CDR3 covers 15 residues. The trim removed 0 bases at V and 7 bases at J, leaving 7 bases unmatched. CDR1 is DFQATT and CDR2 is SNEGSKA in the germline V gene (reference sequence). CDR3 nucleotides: TGCAGTGCTAGAGAGTTTGGGGACAGGGTGAATGAGCAGTTCTTC. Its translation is CSAREFGDRVNEQFF.

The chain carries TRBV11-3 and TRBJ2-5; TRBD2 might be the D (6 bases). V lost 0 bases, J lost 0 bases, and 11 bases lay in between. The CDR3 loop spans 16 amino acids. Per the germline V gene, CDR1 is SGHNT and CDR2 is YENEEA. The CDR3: CASSLEGTSNQETQYF. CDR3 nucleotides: TGTGCCAGCAGCTTAGAGGGGACTTCGAACCAAGAGACCCAGTACTTC.

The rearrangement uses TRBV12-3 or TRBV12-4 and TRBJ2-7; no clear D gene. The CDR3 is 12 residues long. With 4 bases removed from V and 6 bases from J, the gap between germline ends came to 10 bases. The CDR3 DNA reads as TGTGCCAGCAGTTCAACGGATGGCGAGCAGTACTTC. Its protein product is CASSSTDGEQYF.

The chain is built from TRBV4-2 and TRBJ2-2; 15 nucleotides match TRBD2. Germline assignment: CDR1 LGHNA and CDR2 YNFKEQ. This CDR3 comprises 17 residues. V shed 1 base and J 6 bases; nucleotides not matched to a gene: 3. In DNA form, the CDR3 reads TGTGCCAGCAGCCAAGGGACTAGCGGGAGGGCCTCCGGGGAGCTGTTTTTT. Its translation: CASSQGTSGRASGELFF.

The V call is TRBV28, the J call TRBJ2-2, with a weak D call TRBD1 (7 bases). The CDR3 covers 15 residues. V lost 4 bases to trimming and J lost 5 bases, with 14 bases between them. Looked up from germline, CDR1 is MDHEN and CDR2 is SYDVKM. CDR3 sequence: CASSSVRGETGELFF. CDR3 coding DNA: TGTGCCAGCAGTTCGGTCAGGGGGGAGACCGGGGAGCTGTTTTTT.

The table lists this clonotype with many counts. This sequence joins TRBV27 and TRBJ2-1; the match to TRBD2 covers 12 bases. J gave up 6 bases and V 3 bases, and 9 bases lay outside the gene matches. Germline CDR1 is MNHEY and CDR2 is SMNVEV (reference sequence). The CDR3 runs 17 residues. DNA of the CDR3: TGTGCCAGCAGTTTGACCAGCGGACTAGCGGGGTTCAATGAGCAGTTCTTC. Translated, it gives CASSLTSGLAGFNEQFF.

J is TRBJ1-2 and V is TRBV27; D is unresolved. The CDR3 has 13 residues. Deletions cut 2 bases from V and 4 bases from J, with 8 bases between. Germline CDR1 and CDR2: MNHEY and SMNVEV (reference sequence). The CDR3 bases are TGTGCCAGCAGTTTAAGGGCAGGCTATGGCTACACCTTC. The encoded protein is CASSLRAGYGYTF.

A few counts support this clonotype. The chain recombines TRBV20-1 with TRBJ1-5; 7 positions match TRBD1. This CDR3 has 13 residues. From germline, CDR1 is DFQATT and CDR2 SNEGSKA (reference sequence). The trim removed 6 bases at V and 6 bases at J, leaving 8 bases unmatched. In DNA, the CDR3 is TGCAGTGCAATAAGACAGGGCGGTCAGCCCCAGCATTTT. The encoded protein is CSAIRQGGQPQHF.

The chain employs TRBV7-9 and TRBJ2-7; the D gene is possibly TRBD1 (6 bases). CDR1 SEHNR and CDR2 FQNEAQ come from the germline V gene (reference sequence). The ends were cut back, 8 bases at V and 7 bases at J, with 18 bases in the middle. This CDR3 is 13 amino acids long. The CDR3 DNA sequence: TGTGCCAGCTTAGACAGGCAAGGCGGGGAGCAGTACTTC. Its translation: CASLDRQGGEQYF.

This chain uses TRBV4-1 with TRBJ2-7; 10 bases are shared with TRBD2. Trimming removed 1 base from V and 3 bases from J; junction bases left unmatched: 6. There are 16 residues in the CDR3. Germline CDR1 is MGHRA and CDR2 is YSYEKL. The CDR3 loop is CASSQGLAGAVYEQYF. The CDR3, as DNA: TGCGCCAGCAGCCAAGGGCTAGCGGGAGCCGTCTACGAGCAGTACTTC.

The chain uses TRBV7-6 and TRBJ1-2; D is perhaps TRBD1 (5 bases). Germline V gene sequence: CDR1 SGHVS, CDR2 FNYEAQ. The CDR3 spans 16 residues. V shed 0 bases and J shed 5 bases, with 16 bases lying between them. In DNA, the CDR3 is TGTGCCAGCAGCTTAGCCCGGGGCCAGGGAGGTTATGGCTACACCTTC. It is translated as CASSLARGQGGYGYTF.